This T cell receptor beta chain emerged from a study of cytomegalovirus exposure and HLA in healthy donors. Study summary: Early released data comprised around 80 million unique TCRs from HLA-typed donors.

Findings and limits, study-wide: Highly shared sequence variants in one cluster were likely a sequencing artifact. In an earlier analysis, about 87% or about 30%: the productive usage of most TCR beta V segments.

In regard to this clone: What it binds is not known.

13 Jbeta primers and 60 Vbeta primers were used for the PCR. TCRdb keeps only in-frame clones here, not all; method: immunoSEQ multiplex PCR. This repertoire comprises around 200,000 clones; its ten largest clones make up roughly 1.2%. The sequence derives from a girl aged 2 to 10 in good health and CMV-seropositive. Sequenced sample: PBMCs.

DNA for the CDR3: TGCAGCGTTGGTTTAGCGGGCCCTCTAGGGTCTACGCAGTATTTT. Its translation: CSVGLAGPLGSTQYF. V gene TRBV29-1 combines with J gene TRBJ2-3, with 7 positions matching TRBD2. In germline, CDR1 is SQVTM, CDR2 ANQGSEA. This CDR3 is built from 15 residues. Germline trimming cut 4 bases from V and 8 bases from J; bases unmatched to any gene: 15.